The 20 T cell receptor beta chains given below trace back to one sample, sequenced in a study of blood T cell repertoires in COVID-19 (dated by TCRdb to 2020 to 2022). Receptor libraries were prepared by the immunoSEQ multiplex PCR assay. The table was pulled from immuneACCESS by TCRdb, which kept in-frame rearrangements only. Such tables lose some clones; where checked, under half of the loss comes from unresolved V genes, and the rest has no known cause. The sample contains about 190,000 clones, more than 75% of them found a single time. Together, the top ten hold 5.6% of the sample. Sequencing was performed on PBMCs or T cells enriched from blood (not recorded which). Receptor source: a man aged 35-49 years with acute COVID-19.

The chain uses TRBV5-8 and TRBJ2-5, with 7 bases fitting TRBD2. The CDR3 covers 16 residues. J lost 3 bases, V lost 0 bases, and 8 bases had no gene match. Germline values: CDR1 SGHTS, CDR2 YDEGEE. CDR3 DNA: TGTGCCAGCAGCTTGGCCCTGTCTAGCGGAAAAGAGACCCAGTACTTC. Encoded protein: CASSLALSSGKETQYF.

This chain connects TRBV25-1 to TRBJ2-3; 11 bases line up with TRBD2. Germline CDR1 and CDR2: MGHDK and SYGVNS. V was clipped by 2 bases and J by 3 bases; unmatched bases: 10. The CDR3 contains 18 residues. The DNA of the CDR3 is TGTGCCAGCAGTGAAAGGTACATAGCGGGAGGGCCAACAGATACGCAGTATTTT. Its translation: CASSERYIAGGPTDTQYF. The full variable domain, with the rest looked up from reference TRBV25-1 and TRBJ2-3, is EADIYQTPRYLVIGTGKKITLECSQTMGHDKMYWYQQDPGMELHLIHYSYGVNSTEKGDLSSESTVSRIRTEHFPLTLESARPSHTSQYLCASSERYIAGGPTDTQYFGPGTRLTVL.

This rearrangement joins TRBV4-2 to TRBJ2-7, with TRBD1 matching 9 bases. The CDR3 has 16 residues. Looked up from germline, CDR1 is LGHNA and CDR2 is YNFKEQ. V gave up 6 bases and J gave up 0 bases; unmatched junction bases: 9. CDR3 nucleotide sequence: TGTGCCAGCAGATACTCACAGGGGGCGAACTCCTACGAGCAGTACTTC. This gives the protein CASRYSQGANSYEQYF.

This sequence joins TRBV7-9 and TRBJ2-2; the match to TRBD1 covers 9 bases. Trimming cost V 4 bases and J 6 bases; bases outside gene matches: 9. The CDR3 runs to 16 residues. Germline CDR1 reads SEHNR; CDR2 reads FQNEAQ (reference sequence). CDR3 nucleotide sequence: TGTGCCAGCAGCTCTTGGGACAGGGAAAAGGCCGGGGAGCTGTTTTTT. Amino acids: CASSSWDREKAGELFF.

The rearrangement links TRBV27 to TRBJ1-5; the D is unclear. The V gene's germline CDR1 is MNHEY and CDR2 SMNVEV (reference sequence). The V gene lost 2 bases and the J gene lost 6 bases, with 11 bases spanning the gap. The length of the CDR3 is 14 residues. The CDR3 region has the DNA TGTGCCAGCAGTTTAATCCCGGGGAGTCAGCCCCAGCATTTT. It translates to CASSLIPGSQPQHF.

The chain joins TRBV10-3 to TRBJ1-5, with 7 nucleotides matching TRBD1. This CDR3 is 14 amino acids long. CDR1 is ENHRY, CDR2 SYGVKD, per germline. The junction had 3 bases not matched to a gene; V was cut back by 4 bases and J by 3 bases. The CDR3 loop is CAISAGQPNQPQHF. The CDR3 DNA reads TGTGCCATCAGTGCGGGACAGCCCAATCAGCCCCAGCATTTT.

This clone was seen a handful of times. This chain joins TRBV28 and TRBJ1-2, with D possibly being TRBD1 (5 bases). The V end was cut by 6 bases, the J end by 1 base, with 12 bases between. This CDR3 region has 14 residues. Germline V gives CDR1 MDHEN, CDR2 SYDVKM. The CDR3 sequence: CASRGTGGNYGYTF. In nucleotides, the CDR3 is TGTGCCAGCAGGGGTACGGGGGGTAACTATGGCTACACCTTC.

V is TRBV18 and J is TRBJ1-1; D is uncertain. The CDR3 has 15 amino acids. The V end was cut by 8 bases, the J end by 2 bases, with 18 bases between. Germline lookup yields CDR1 KGHSH and CDR2 LQKENI. CDR3 sequence (DNA): TGTGCCAGCCAACCCCCCAACAGTCCCAACACTGAAGCTTTCTTT. The encoded protein is CASQPPNSPNTEAFF.

J is TRBJ2-7 and V is TRBV2, with 12 bases aligning to TRBD1. V gave up 0 bases and J gave up 4 bases; unmatched junction bases: 7. The germline V gene encodes CDR1 SNHLY and CDR2 FYNNEI. This CDR3 is built from 17 residues. CDR3 nucleotide sequence: TGTGCCAGCAGTGAAGCGCGGGGACAGGGGGCGGCTTACGAGCAGTACTTC. Its protein product is CASSEARGQGAAYEQYF.

Here the CDR3 reads CASSQGGLSNYGYTF. CDR3 coding DNA: TGTGCCAGCAGCCAAGGGGGACTGTCTAACTATGGCTACACCTTC. This rearrangement joins TRBV3-1 (or the pseudogene TRBV3-2) to TRBJ1-2; D is possibly TRBD1 (5 bases). The germline V gene encodes CDR1 LGHDT and CDR2 YNNKEL (reference sequence). V was trimmed by 1 base and J by 0 bases, leaving 9 bases between them. This CDR3 is 15 amino acids long.

V and J are TRBV28 and TRBJ1-1, with 10 bases aligning to TRBD1. Trimming at V came to 8 bases and at J to 3 bases, leaving 21 bases not matched to a gene. CDR1 MDHEN and CDR2 SYDVKM come from the germline V gene. The CDR3 covers 19 residues. The CDR3 coding sequence is TGTGCCAGCGTGAGGTTTTACGAGACAGGGGGCTTAACGGACACTGAAGCTTTCTTT. Translating gives CASVRFYETGGLTDTEAFF.

J is TRBJ2-3 and V is TRBV28; TRBD2 might be the D (5 bases). Germline lookup yields CDR1 MDHEN and CDR2 SYDVKM. With 6 bases removed from V and 6 bases from J, the gap between germline ends came to 7 bases. The CDR3 extends over 11 amino acids. CDR3 nucleotides: TGTGCCAGCAGGCGCGGGGATACGCAGTATTTT. Translated: CASRRGDTQYF.

The chain is built from TRBV7-2 and TRBJ2-1; maybe TRBD2 (5 bases). The V gene lost 4 bases and the J gene lost 9 bases, with 10 bases spanning the gap. From germline, CDR1 is SGHTA and CDR2 FQGNSA. This CDR3 comprises 12 residues. Here the CDR3 reads CASSSLAREQFF. For the CDR3, the DNA is TGTGCCAGCAGCTCCCTAGCTCGTGAGCAGTTCTTC.

The chain links TRBV28 to TRBJ2-7; possibly TRBD1 for D (6 bases). The CDR3 consists of 12 residues. V was shortened by 8 bases and J by 2 bases, with 10 bases between the two germline ends. The germline V gene encodes CDR1 MDHEN and CDR2 SYDVKM. This CDR3 is CASGQWTYEQYF. The CDR3 DNA reads as TGTGCCAGCGGACAGTGGACCTACGAGCAGTACTTC.

The V gene is TRBV3-1 (or the pseudogene TRBV3-2), the J gene TRBJ1-3, with D possibly being TRBD1 (6 bases). The germline CDR1 and CDR2 sequences are LGHDT and YNNKEL (reference sequence). This CDR3 is built from 14 residues. V gave up 3 bases and J gave up 9 bases, with 15 bases separating them. CDR3: CASSQQPTGVTIYF. The CDR3, as DNA: TGTGCCAGCAGCCAGCAGCCGACAGGCGTCACCATATATTTT.

The chain recombines TRBV5-4 with TRBJ2-1; 7 bases are shared with TRBD2. The CDR3 has 17 amino acids. Germline V CDR1 and CDR2: SGHNT, YYREEE (reference sequence). V was clipped by 0 bases and J by 7 bases; unmatched bases: 13. For the CDR3, the DNA is TGTGCCAGCAGCTTGGCCGGAAAGCGGGGAAGTGTGAATGAGCAGTTCTTC. The encoded protein is CASSLAGKRGSVNEQFF.

The chain joins TRBV27 to TRBJ2-7, with 9 bases aligning to TRBD2. V lost 5 bases and J lost 6; bases outside the gene matches: 8. This CDR3 contains 14 residues. The germline CDR1 and CDR2 sequences are MNHEY and SMNVEV (reference sequence). Here the CDR3 DNA reads TGTGCCAGCAGTCCCTTAGCGGGAGTGGCCGAGCAGTACTTC. Protein: CASSPLAGVAEQYF.

V and J are TRBV6-1 and TRBJ1-5; D perhaps matches TRBD1 (5 bases). Germline loops: CDR1 MNHNS, CDR2 SASEGT. This CDR3 is 16 amino acids long. Trimming removed 2 bases from V and 9 bases from J, with 20 bases in between. CDR3 nucleotide sequence: TGTGCCAGCAGTGAATTGGGGGGGGTCACCGTCGTGCCCCAGCATTTT. Its protein is CASSELGGVTVVPQHF.

Comment on this clone: The sample carries other DNA sequences with the same CDR3. The chain uses TRBV6-5 and TRBJ2-3, with D perhaps matching TRBD2 (5 bases). The CDR3 loop spans 15 amino acids. The germline V and J ends were trimmed by 0 bases and 0 bases, with 7 bases remaining between them. Germline V lookup: CDR1 MNHEY, CDR2 SVGAGI. CDR3 DNA sequence: TGTGCCAGCAGTTACTCACGGGGTAGCACAGATACGCAGTATTTT. Residues: CASSYSRGSTDTQYF.

The chain employs TRBV3-1 (or the pseudogene TRBV3-2) and TRBJ1-3; 8 bases fit TRBD1. Trimming cost V 4 bases and J 0 bases; bases outside gene matches: 5. CDR3 length: 16 amino acids. CDR1 and CDR2 (germline): LGHDT, YNNKEL (reference sequence). The DNA for the CDR3 is TGTGCCAGCAGCCTCAACAGGGGGTCCTCTGGAAACACCATATATTTT. Residues: CASSLNRGSSGNTIYF.